This T cell receptor (beta chain) appears in the sequencing data of a study of blood T cell repertoires in COVID-19. Study information: The study drew acute and convalescent COVID-19 samples from the United States, Italy and Spain. T cells, B-cell-depleted T cells, or PBMCs supplied cDNA or gDNA.

In the original processing: Amplification of reference gene primers was used by the study to estimate nucleated cell counts. Assay used: immunoSEQ multiplex PCR; TCRdb lists only in-frame clones, some missing. From that table come the V and J calls and clone size; the DNA was used to work out D and trimming. The profile shows 130,000 to 150,000 clones, over 75% of them singletons. The clonotype originates from a man between 60 and 75 years old with active or convalescent COVID-19. Source material: peripheral blood.

CDR3 sequence: CASSPRPGTSQNNEQFF. The CDR3 DNA sequence: TGTGCCAGCTCACCACGCCCCGGGACTAGCCAGAACAATGAGCAGTTCTTC. The rearrangement joins TRBV18 to TRBJ2-1; 9 bases map to TRBD2. J lost 5 bases, V lost 1 base, and 9 bases had no gene match. The CDR3 extends over 17 amino acids. The V gene's germline CDR1 is KGHSH and CDR2 LQKENI.